This TCR beta chain was recorded in a study of early stage breast cancer tumors listed by TCRdb under 2017. For the wider study: Of the roughly 17 invasive breast tumors, some twelve were found to be estrogen receptor-positive, progesterone receptor-positive and HER2-negative. The average read coverage per sample was roughly 10-fold. Across all samples, 2.5 million to 3 million templates representing approximately 1 million unique clonotypes were detected. Of the roughly twelve ER+/PR+/HER2- tumors, eight were classified as invasive ductal carcinomas and four as invasive lobular carcinomas.

Each sample was amplified as two independent genomic DNA replicates: around 0.5 ug for blood and approximately 1.5 ug for tumor or normal breast. TCRB sequencing of genomic DNA was carried out with the ImmunoSeq Intro kit according to the manufacturer's instructions. Multiplex PCR was run for 30 to 35 cycles using proprietary primers and spike-in control sequences for absolute quantification. Single-end 150-bp reads were used to sequence an 87-bp fragment covering the CDR3 and the flanking V and J genes. Seven samples, each with two replicates, were multiplexed per lane of an Illumina MiSeq using version 3.0 chemistry. In the source study's methods: Raw data were processed by the vendor's proprietary pipeline, with both replicates merged into one result per sample. A clonotype was defined as productive rearrangements that share the same V-gene family, CDR3 amino acid sequence and J-gene segment. Clonality was calculated as 1 minus the normalized Shannon entropy (Pielou evenness) of TCRB abundances. To estimate T cell density, the total number of templates was divided by the input cell count, which was inferred from how much DNA went in. Total repertoire diversity and clonality were estimated with Recon using default parameters. A clonotype was considered tumor-enriched if its abundance in tumor exceeded 0.1% and was at least 32-fold higher than its abundance in normal breast. TCRdb re-hosts the immuneACCESS table, in-frame sequences only. Its copies lack some clones; in the studies checked, an unresolved V gene accounts for under half of them, and the cause for the rest is not known. The DNA gave D and trimming, while V, J and clone size come from that table. Counted in this sample were about 20,000 clones; about 80% of them appeared once. The ten largest clones take up 25% to 35% of the sample.

The study profiled bulk TCR beta-chain repertoires in matched peripheral blood, tumor and adjacent normal breast tissue taken from more than 15 patients with early-stage breast cancer. Before surgery, roughly 4.5-11 mL of whole blood was collected into EDTA tubes and then processed within 2 hours. Ficoll-Paque centrifugation in SepMate-50 tubes was used to isolate peripheral blood mononuclear cells. PBMCs were cryopreserved in about 90% FBS with roughly 10% DMSO in aliquots of about 1.8 to 4 million cells and stored in liquid nitrogen. The Qiagen AllPrep DNA/RNA Mini kit was used to extract genomic DNA. Details on this clone: Its antigen is unknown. No much larger clone is present one base from it, and per-base qualities are unavailable.

Paper-wide results and their limitations: Analysis by tumor subtype was prevented by the small cohort size. Compared with adjacent normal breast tissue, tumors had higher clonality and 2.5 to 3-fold greater T cell density. Bulk genomic DNA sequencing of unsorted cells missed chain pairing and functional markers such as CD4, CD8 and FOXP3. Greater similarity was observed between blood and normal breast repertoires than between blood and tumor repertoires, and tumor was distinguished from normal in about 90% of the 16 patients when each tissue was compared with blood. Enriched TCRB sequences shared across patients were mostly commonly generated sequences, unlikely to play an important role in the tumor microenvironment.

The clonotype was recovered from a person between 55 and 70 years old with breast cancer. Source material: blood.

CDR3 sequence: CASSLVTFEKLFF. The DNA sequence is given as TGTGCCAGCAGCCTCGTGACGTTTGAAAAACTGTTTTTT. The chain employs TRBV27 and TRBJ1-4; the D gene assignment is ambiguous. Taken from the germline V gene (reference sequence), the CDR1 and CDR2 loops are MNHEY and SMNVEV. The CDR3 runs 13 amino acids, cysteine and phenylalanine included. The DNA shown is the 39-base CDR3, in frame from base 1. The junction shows trimming of 6 bases on V and 7 bases on J, plus 12 bases between the germline ends. Here the CDR3 is joined to the reference TRBV27 and TRBJ1-4 genes, and the full variable domain is: EAQVTQNPRYLITVTGKKLTVTCSQNMNHEYMSWYRQDPGLGLRQIYYSMNVEVTDKGDVPEGYKVSRKEKRNFPLILESPSPNQTSLYFCASSLVTFEKLFFGSGTQLSVL.